The 27 T cell receptor beta chains given below trace back to one sample, sequenced in a study of blood T cell repertoires in COVID-19. Assay used: immunoSEQ multiplex PCR; TCRdb lists only in-frame clones, some missing. The repertoire includes about 200,000 clones, approximately 87% of them detected once, and about 2.2% sits in the top ten. The sample was peripheral blood. Every receptor here comes from a woman in her 50s with acute or convalescent COVID-19.

This clone was seen once. V and J are TRBV6-5 and TRBJ1-2, with TRBD1 matching over 7 bases. Germline CDR1 MNHEY, CDR2 SVGAGI. Losses at the gene ends were 0 bases for V and 2 bases for J; bases not matched to a gene: 3. This CDR3 has 15 amino acids. The CDR3: CASSYSPTGNYGYTF. CDR3 bases: TGTGCCAGCAGTTACTCACCGACAGGGAACTATGGCTACACCTTC.

The rearrangement uses TRBV5-1 and TRBJ2-1; D is perhaps TRBD1 (6 bases). Trimming shortened V by 0 bases and J by 9 bases, and 10 bases separated the two germline ends. This CDR3 has 13 residues. Germline loops: CDR1 SGHRS, CDR2 YFSETQ. The CDR3 region is CASSLGQGREQFF. The CDR3 region has the DNA TGCGCCAGCAGCTTGGGTCAGGGGCGTGAGCAGTTCTTC.

The J gene is TRBJ2-3, the V gene TRBV5-1; D may be TRBD1 (6 bases). The germline V gene encodes CDR1 SGHRS and CDR2 YFSETQ. The CDR3 is 14 residues long. V was pared by 4 bases and J by 7 bases, with 16 bases between. Here the CDR3 reads CASSPHRDTYTQYF. CDR3 in DNA: TGCGCCAGCAGCCCTCACCGGGACACTTATACGCAGTATTTT.

V gene TRBV11-3 combines with J gene TRBJ1-3; 7 bases agree with TRBD1. Germline V lookup: CDR1 SGHNT, CDR2 YENEEA. V was clipped by 3 bases and J by 0 bases; unmatched bases: 2. The CDR3 has 15 amino acids. The CDR3 coding sequence is TGTGCCAGCAGCTTGACAGGGAGCTCTGGAAACACCATATATTTT. Encoded protein: CASSLTGSSGNTIYF.

This clone was detected only a few times. This chain uses TRBV3-1 (or the pseudogene TRBV3-2) with TRBJ1-2; D call uncertain. The CDR3 extends over 15 amino acids. Germline lookup yields CDR1 LGHDT and CDR2 YNNKEL (reference sequence). V lost 0 bases and J 7 bases, leaving 15 bases between the germline ends. The CDR3 loop is CASSQDHGGLGGYTF. CDR3 nucleotides: TGTGCCAGCAGCCAAGATCATGGAGGGTTGGGTGGCTACACCTTC.

This rearrangement joins TRBV5-1 to TRBJ1-5; D unresolved. This CDR3 contains 13 residues. With 0 bases removed from V and 7 bases from J, the gap between germline ends came to 8 bases. Germline CDR1 is SGHRS and CDR2 is YFSETQ. CDR3 region: CASSLGFEQPQHF. The CDR3 nucleotides are TGCGCCAGCAGCTTGGGATTTGAGCAGCCCCAGCATTTT.

The V and J genes are TRBV10-3 and TRBJ1-5, with 7 bases lining up with TRBD1. Germline values: CDR1 ENHRY, CDR2 SYGVKD. The junction had 6 bases not matched to a gene; V was cut back by 0 bases and J by 4 bases. This CDR3 comprises 16 residues. Here the CDR3 DNA reads TGTGCCATCAGTGAGTCGGCAGGGGGTGGGAATCAGCCCCAGCATTTT. It yields the protein CAISESAGGGNQPQHF.

There are a few counts of this clone. The V and J genes are TRBV6-5 and TRBJ2-7; the match to TRBD1 covers 9 bases. The CDR3 spans 14 residues. Per the germline V gene, CDR1 is MNHEY and CDR2 is SVGAGI. V was clipped by 5 bases and J by 2 bases; unmatched bases: 4. Written as DNA, the CDR3 is TGTGCCAGCAGTACGGGACAGGGAACCTACGAGCAGTACTTC. As protein: CASSTGQGTYEQYF.

V gene TRBV3-1 (or the pseudogene TRBV3-2) combines with J gene TRBJ1-2; 7 bases fit TRBD1. CDR1 and CDR2 from the germline V gene are LGHDT and YNNKEL (reference sequence). The CDR3 is made up of 13 amino acids. Losses at the gene ends were 6 bases for V and 5 bases for J; bases not matched to a gene: 6. This chain's CDR3 is CASSYGTDYGYTF. CDR3 nucleotide sequence: TGTGCCAGCAGTTACGGGACAGATTATGGCTACACCTTC.

The V gene is TRBV7-2, the J gene TRBJ2-7, with 9 nucleotides matching TRBD1. The V segment lost 3 bases and the J segment 4 bases; nucleotides outside the gene matches: 7. This CDR3 has 15 residues. In germline, CDR1 is SGHTA, CDR2 FQGNSA. CDR3 residues: CASSFGGTGLYEQYF. The CDR3, as DNA: TGTGCCAGCAGCTTTGGGGGGACAGGGTTATACGAGCAGTACTTC.

V usage is TRBV7-2 and J usage is TRBJ1-2; D is possibly TRBD1 (6 bases). The CDR3 has 15 amino acids. The V end was cut by 1 base, the J end by 1 base, with 10 bases between. CDR1 and CDR2 from the germline V gene are SGHTA and FQGNSA. The CDR3 nucleotides read TGTGCCAGCAGCTTAGAGGGGACAATTAACTATGGCTACACCTTC. Residues: CASSLEGTINYGYTF.

CDR3 bases: TGTGCCAGCAGCCCGGGGTGGACTAGCACAGATACGCAGTATTTT. Translated: CASSPGWTSTDTQYF. The chain employs TRBV11-2 and TRBJ2-3; D is perhaps TRBD2 (5 bases). Germline V gives CDR1 SGHAT, CDR2 FQNNGV. Between the trimmed V and J ends, which lost 5 bases and 0 bases, there was a span of 12 bases. This CDR3 is 15 amino acids long.

This rearrangement joins TRBV24-1 to TRBJ1-5, with 7 bases aligning to TRBD1. CDR1 and CDR2 (germline): KGHDR, SFDVKD. Losses at the gene ends were 3 bases for V and 2 bases for J; bases not matched to a gene: 6. The CDR3 is 16 amino acids. The CDR3 DNA follows: TGTGCCACCAGTGATGAACAGGGGTTTCGCAATCAGCCCCAGCATTTT. Protein product: CATSDEQGFRNQPQHF.

This sequence joins TRBV7-2 and TRBJ1-3; 8 positions agree with TRBD1. V was pared by 4 bases and J by 4 bases, with 6 bases of the junction left unmatched. The germline CDR1 and CDR2 sequences are SGHTA and FQGNSA. The CDR3 totals 15 residues. The CDR3 spells CASSSQGAKGNTIYF. The DNA for the CDR3 is TGTGCCAGCAGCTCGCAGGGGGCTAAGGGAAACACCATATATTTT.

J is TRBJ1-2 and V is TRBV5-1, with 7 nucleotides matching TRBD1. The CDR3 is 17 amino acids. V was clipped by 0 bases and J by 2 bases; unmatched bases: 10. Germline lookup yields CDR1 SGHRS and CDR2 YFSETQ. The CDR3, as DNA: TGCGCCAGCAGCTTGGATTTCAGTGGCAGGGGGAACTATGGCTACACCTTC. Protein product: CASSLDFSGRGNYGYTF. Full variable domain (rest looked up from reference TRBV5-1 and TRBJ1-2): KAGVTQTPRYLIKTRGQQVTLSCSPISGHRSVSWYQQTPGQGLQFLFEYFSETQRNKGNFPGRFSGRQFSNSRSEMNVSTLELGDSALYLCASSLDFSGRGNYGYTFGSGTRLTVV.

The CDR3 loop is CASPGLAGGTQQYTDTQYF. CDR3 coding DNA: TGTGCCTCCCCGGGACTAGCGGGGGGGACTCAGCAATATACAGATACGCAGTATTTT. This rearrangement joins TRBV10-3 to TRBJ2-3, with 16 bases identical to TRBD2. Trimming took 11 bases from V and 3 from J; bases not matched to a gene: 17. This CDR3 comprises 19 residues. Germline V gene data show CDR1 as ENHRY and CDR2 as SYGVKD.

The CDR3: CASSLPELETQYF. The CDR3 DNA follows: TGTGCCAGCAGCTTACCGGAGCTGGAGACCCAGTACTTC. This chain uses TRBV7-2 with TRBJ2-5; D is uncertain. CDR1 is SGHTA, CDR2 FQGNSA, per germline. V was trimmed by 2 bases and J by 5 bases, leaving 9 bases between them. The CDR3 length is 13 residues.

The chain employs TRBV6-6 and TRBJ1-2; D ambiguous. V lost 2 bases, J lost 2 bases, and 9 bases lay in between. The germline CDR1 and CDR2 sequences are MNHNY and SVGAGI (reference sequence). The CDR3 consists of 14 residues. The CDR3 DNA follows: TGTGCCAGCAGTTACGGCGGTGACAACTATGGCTACACCTTC. Its translation is CASSYGGDNYGYTF.

Notes on this clone: Within the sample, other DNA sequences also encode this same CDR3. This chain uses TRBV4-2 with TRBJ1-4; D may be TRBD1 (6 bases). The CDR3 runs to 16 residues. The germline V and J ends were trimmed by 0 bases and 5 bases, with 13 bases remaining between them. Germline lookup yields CDR1 LGHNA and CDR2 YNFKEQ. Written as DNA, the CDR3 is TGTGCCAGCAGCCAAGATAGGACAGCGAGCAATGAAAAACTGTTTTTT. This translates into CASSQDRTASNEKLFF.

About this clone: The junction differs from germline at one of its ends, possibly a read error. The chain couples TRBV18 to TRBJ2-2, with 9 bases aligning to TRBD2. Per germline, CDR1 KGHSH and CDR2 LQKENI. The CDR3 spans 15 residues. The CDR3 reads CASSAQRGATEELFF. The CDR3 DNA reads as TGTGCCAGCTCAGCGCAGCGGGGGGCCACCGAGGAGCTGTTTTTT.

The chain recombines TRBV5-8 with TRBJ2-7; the D gene is possibly TRBD1 (6 bases). V shed 0 bases and J shed 0 bases, with 10 bases lying between them. CDR1 and CDR2 (germline): SGHTS, YDEGEE. The CDR3 covers 15 residues. CDR3 bases: TGTGCCAGCAGCTTGGGCAGGGGATTCTCCTACGAGCAGTACTTC. Translating gives CASSLGRGFSYEQYF.

The chain carries TRBV5-1 and TRBJ2-7; weak D call: TRBD1 (6 bases). Germline CDR1 is SGHRS and CDR2 is YFSETQ. This CDR3 has 13 amino acids. Trimming left V 7 bases short and J 2 bases short, with 13 bases between. The CDR3 region is CASSGTPTYEQYF. CDR3 DNA: TGCGCCAGCTCCGGGACACCGACCTACGAGCAGTACTTC.

The chain recombines TRBV9 with TRBJ1-1; the match to TRBD1 covers 8 bases. The J segment lost 4 bases and the V segment lost 4 bases, leaving 3 bases of the junction unmatched. Germline assignment: CDR1 SGDLS and CDR2 YYNGEE. The CDR3 contains 13 residues. CDR3 residues: CASSKDRATEAFF. The DNA of the CDR3 is TGTGCCAGCAGCAAGGACAGGGCCACTGAAGCTTTCTTT.

The genes are TRBV28 and TRBJ2-7; 12 nucleotides match TRBD1. This CDR3 comprises 14 residues. The germline V gene encodes CDR1 MDHEN and CDR2 SYDVKM. With 3 bases clipped from V and 7 bases from J, the junction kept 4 bases outside the gene matches. The CDR3 DNA follows: TGTGCCAGCAGTTTGGGACAGGGGGCGAGGGAGCAGTACTTC. Protein sequence: CASSLGQGAREQYF.

This chain links TRBV5-1 with TRBJ2-3; D perhaps matches TRBD2 (6 bases). V was cut by 4 bases and J by 1 base, with 13 bases left in between. The CDR3 runs to 15 residues. Germline V gene sequence: CDR1 SGHRS, CDR2 YFSETQ. In DNA, the CDR3 is TGCGCCAGCAGCGGCGGGACCGTGGGCACAGATACGCAGTATTTT. Its protein is CASSGGTVGTDTQYF. Using reference TRBV5-1 and TRBJ2-3 for the parts outside the CDR3, the full variable domain is KAGVTQTPRYLIKTRGQQVTLSCSPISGHRSVSWYQQTPGQGLQFLFEYFSETQRNKGNFPGRFSGRQFSNSRSEMNVSTLELGDSALYLCASSGGTVGTDTQYFGPGTRLTVL.

The rearrangement uses TRBV30 and TRBJ1-1; unclear D gene. The length of the CDR3 is 13 residues. Deletions cut 3 bases from V and 1 base from J, with 9 bases between. Looked up from germline, CDR1 is GTSNPN and CDR2 is SVGIG (reference sequence). The CDR3 coding sequence is TGTGCCTGGAGATTAGAGGCGAACACTGAAGCTTTCTTT. Translated, it gives CAWRLEANTEAFF.

This chain connects TRBV2 to TRBJ1-5, with D unresolved. The germline V gene encodes CDR1 SNHLY and CDR2 FYNNEI. The CDR3 contains 15 residues. The V end was cut by 3 bases, the J end by 0 bases, with 9 bases between. The CDR3 is CASSDRYYSNQPQHF. DNA of the CDR3: TGTGCCAGCAGTGACAGATACTATAGCAATCAGCCCCAGCATTTT. The variable domain in full, completed from reference TRBV2 and TRBJ1-5, reads EPEVTQTPSHQVTQMGQEVILRCVPISNHLYFYWYRQILGQKVEFLVSFYNNEISEKSEIFDDQFSVERPDGSNFTLKIRSTKLEDSAMYFCASSDRYYSNQPQHFGDGTRLSIL.